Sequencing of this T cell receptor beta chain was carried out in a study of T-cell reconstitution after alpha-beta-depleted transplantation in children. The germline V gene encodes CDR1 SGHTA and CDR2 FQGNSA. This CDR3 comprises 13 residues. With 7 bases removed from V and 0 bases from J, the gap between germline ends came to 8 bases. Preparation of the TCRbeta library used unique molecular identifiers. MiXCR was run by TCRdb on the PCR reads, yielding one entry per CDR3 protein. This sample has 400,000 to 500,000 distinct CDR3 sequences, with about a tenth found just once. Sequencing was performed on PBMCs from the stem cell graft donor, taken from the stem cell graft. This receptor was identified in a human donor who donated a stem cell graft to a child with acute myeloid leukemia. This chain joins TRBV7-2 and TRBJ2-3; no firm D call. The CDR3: CASTSTSTDTQYF. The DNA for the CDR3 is TGTGCCAGCACCTCCACTAGCACAGATACGCAGTATTTT.